This T cell receptor (beta chain) emerged from a study of cytomegalovirus exposure and HLA in healthy donors. With regard to this clone: Its antigen is as yet unknown.

Both 60 Vbeta primers and 13 Jbeta primers went into the PCR. Assay used: immunoSEQ multiplex PCR; TCRdb lists only in-frame clones, some missing. The table records 90,000 or so clones, approximately 64% of them present only once. The study, taken as a whole, reports: Presence/absence analyses treated sequencing depth as roughly uniform across donors. In vitro testing confirmed a few CMV-associated chains as specific for CMV antigens. Common viral pathogens seemed to be connected with several of the most significant clusters, according to a later analysis.

V trimming: 5 bases; J trimming: 1 base; junction bases outside the gene matches: 5. Germline V gene data show CDR1 as MNHEY and CDR2 as SMNVEV (reference sequence). The CDR3 is 16 residues long. This clonotype originated in a boy younger than 18 in good health and CMV-seropositive. The sequenced material came from PBMCs. This chain links TRBV27 with TRBJ1-6; 7 nucleotides match TRBD1. In DNA, the CDR3 is TGTGCCAGCAGTCTAGGGGGCGTGTCCTATAATTCACCCCTCCACTTT. Its translation: CASSLGGVSYNSPLHF.